The subject of this entry is one T cell receptor beta chain. As yet, its antigen is unknown. Germline values: CDR1 LNHDA, CDR2 SQIVND (reference sequence). The CDR3 runs 14 residues. V dropped 7 bases and J dropped 4; count of bases not matched to a gene: 8. The data stem from a study of T cell responses to AZD1222 COVID-19 vaccine. Method: immunoSEQ multiplex PCR; TCRdb's copy keeps in-frame clones and lacks some. This table has 90,000 or so clones, roughly 90% appearing once. Notes on the study in general: Nearly half of unique spike-specific TCRs reportedly avoided B.1.351 and B.1.1.7 mutated regions.

The receptor comes from an adult in good health. The source was peripheral blood, collected on day 0 of AZD1222 vaccination. This chain uses TRBV19 with TRBJ2-7, with 9 positions matching TRBD1. Here the CDR3 DNA reads TGTGCCAGTACCGCGGGACAGGGATCTTACGAGCAGTACTTC. Encoded protein: CASTAGQGSYEQYF.